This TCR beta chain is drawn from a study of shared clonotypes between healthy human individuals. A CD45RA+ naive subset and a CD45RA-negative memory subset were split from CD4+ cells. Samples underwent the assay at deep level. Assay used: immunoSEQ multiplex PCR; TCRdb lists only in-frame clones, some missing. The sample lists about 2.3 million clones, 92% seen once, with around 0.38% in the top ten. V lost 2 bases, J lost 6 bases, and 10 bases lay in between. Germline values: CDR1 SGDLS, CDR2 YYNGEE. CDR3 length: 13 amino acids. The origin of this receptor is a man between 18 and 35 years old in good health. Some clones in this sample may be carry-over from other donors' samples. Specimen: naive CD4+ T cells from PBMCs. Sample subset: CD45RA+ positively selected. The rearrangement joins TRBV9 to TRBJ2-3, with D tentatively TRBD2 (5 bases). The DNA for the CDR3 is TGTGCCAGCAGCGTCGGGGTTTCGGATACGCAGTATTTT. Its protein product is CASSVGVSDTQYF. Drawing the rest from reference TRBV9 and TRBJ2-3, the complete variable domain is DSGVTQTPKHLITATGQRVTLRCSPRSGDLSVYWYQQSLDQGLQFLIQYYNGEERAKGNILERFSAQQFPDLHSELNLSSLELGDSALYFCASSVGVSDTQYFGPGTRLTVL.